This T cell receptor beta chain was sequenced for a study of T cells in women clearing cervical HPV infection. Only in-frame clones appear in the TCRdb table, and some are missing; sequencing was by immunoSEQ multiplex PCR. Its listing shows 20,000 to 25,000 clones. The sequence was obtained from a woman between 18 and 70 years old with a cervical HPV16 infection that either progressed to CIN3+ or cleared (not recorded which). The sample comprised blood buffy coat.

The CDR3 protein is CASSSSRGRGYGYTF. CDR3 bases read: TGCGCCAGCAGCTCGTCCAGGGGAAGGGGCTATGGC. The chain uses TRBV5-1 and TRBJ1-2, with D possibly being TRBD1 (6 bases). Sequencing ends 3 residues short of the CDR3 end; the germline J gene provides the rest. This CDR3 comprises 15 residues. Germline V gene lookup returns CDR1 SGHRS and CDR2 YFSETQ. Trimming took 3 bases from V and 4 from J, leaving 16 bases between them.